Given below is one T cell receptor (beta chain) in context. Its antigen is undetermined. Germline is not matched at one junction end, which may reflect a read error. Blood was sampled at baseline, cycle 4 day 1, and cycle 7 day 1. Looked up from germline, CDR1 is SNHLY and CDR2 is FYNNEI. This CDR3 has 14 amino acids. The data are from a study of OX40 agonist ivuxolimab in advanced cancers. Whole-study context: Patients treated during dose escalation were battling hepatocellular carcinoma, melanoma, renal cell or head and neck cancer. A history of anti-PD-1, anti-PD-L1 or anti-CTLA-4 therapy was acceptable, and 40% had some.

The assay was immunoSEQ multiplex PCR, and TCRdb's table has in-frame clones only and misses some. Of around 35,000 clones listed, roughly 86% are singletons. General study points: Fewer expanded clones were found on average in CD4+ than in CD8+ T cells.

The chain carries TRBV2 and TRBJ1-1; 10 bases agree with TRBD1. The receptor was derived from an adult with an advanced solid tumor such as melanoma, head and neck, liver or kidney cancer. Material: CD4+ or CD8+ T cells sorted from blood, obtained in a trial of the OX40 agonist ivuxolimab. The CDR3 loop is CASSVSRDRGIVSF. The CDR3 region has the DNA TGTGCCAGCAGTGTATCCCGGGACAGGGGCATCGTGTCGTTT. The complete variable domain, with remaining parts taken from reference TRBV2 and TRBJ1-1, reads EPEVTQTPSHQVTQMGQEVILRCVPISNHLYFYWYRQILGQKVEFLVSFYNNEISEKSEIFDDQFSVERPDGSNFTLKIRSTKLEDSAMYFCASSVSRDRGIVSFGQGTRLTVV.